Listed here are 8 T cell receptor beta chains from one sample, sequenced in a study of blood T cells in healthy people across ages. Using a J-beta primer mix together with a sample-barcoded 5' primer, a second PCR was run for 7 to 11 cycles. Each CDR3 protein gets one entry after TCRdb re-called the 5' RACE reads with MiXCR. The sample contains approximately 1,000,000 distinct CDR3 sequences, around two fifths of which appear only once. Input material: blood. These receptors were obtained from a young man in good health.

This clonotype appeared many times. The V gene is TRBV27, the J gene TRBJ2-1; D ambiguous. Germline CDR1 MNHEY, CDR2 SMNVEV (reference sequence). The length of the CDR3 is 16 residues. V was cut by 2 bases and J by 10 bases, with 21 bases left in between. CDR3 sequence: CASSLVAQSPPQEQFF. The DNA of the CDR3 is TGTGCCAGCAGTTTAGTGGCTCAAAGTCCCCCGCAGGAGCAGTTCTTC.

This clonotype is a singleton in its sample. One end of the junction varies from germline; a read error may be responsible. The chain is built from TRBV12-3 or TRBV12-4 and TRBJ1-2; D not resolved. This CDR3 comprises 15 residues. The CDR3 DNA reads TGTGCCAGCGGTTTAGGAGTTCAGGATAACTATGGCTACACCTTC. The encoded protein is CASGLGVQDNYGYTF.

This clonotype was observed a few times. V is TRBV5-1 and J is TRBJ1-1; D is unresolved. This CDR3 contains 14 residues. V gave up 4 bases and J gave up 1 base, with 11 bases separating them. From germline, CDR1 is SGHRS and CDR2 YFSETQ. CDR3 sequence: CASSILDWNTEAFF. DNA for the CDR3: TGCGCCAGCAGCATACTGGACTGGAACACTGAAGCTTTCTTT.

The genes are TRBV4-3 and TRBJ2-5; 9 nucleotides agree with TRBD1. CDR3 length: 14 residues. J lost 11 bases, V lost 6 bases, and 13 bases had no gene match. The V gene's germline CDR1 is LGHNA and CDR2 YSLEER. The CDR3 nucleotides are TGCGCCAGCAGTCCGACAGGGGGGGGGAATGAGCAGTACTTC. This sequence encodes CASSPTGGGNEQYF.

This clonotype was found a few times. The chain links TRBV4-2 to TRBJ1-1; 7 bases align to TRBD1. The CDR3 length is 13 residues. Germline V gives CDR1 LGHNA, CDR2 YNFKEQ. Trimming took 4 bases from V and 6 from J; bases not matched to a gene: 5. The CDR3, as DNA: TGTGCCAGCAGCCCGACAGGGATCGCTGAAGCTTTCTTT. It encodes CASSPTGIAEAFF.

This clonotype was detected only a few times. The CDR3 region is CASSSTSGGGNTDTQYF. CDR3 nucleotides: TGTGCCAGCAGTTCGACTAGCGGGGGGGGAAACACAGATACGCAGTATTTT. V usage is TRBV27 and J usage is TRBJ2-3, with TRBD2 matching over 14 bases. The V segment lost 4 bases and the J segment 2 bases; nucleotides outside the gene matches: 5. Germline V lookup: CDR1 MNHEY, CDR2 SMNVEV (reference sequence). The CDR3 is 17 residues long.

This rearrangement joins TRBV12-3 or TRBV12-4 to TRBJ2-4, with TRBD1 matching over 8 bases. The CDR3 extends over 14 amino acids. Trimming at V came to 5 bases and at J to 9 bases, leaving 9 bases not matched to a gene. This CDR3 reads CASSPTGDFGIQYF. CDR3 DNA: TGTGCCAGCAGTCCGACAGGGGATTTCGGCATTCAGTACTTC.

The chain couples TRBV6-2 or TRBV6-3 to TRBJ1-1; 7 bases are shared with TRBD1. CDR3 length: 13 amino acids. The J segment lost 2 bases and the V segment lost 8 bases, leaving 5 bases of the junction unmatched. The germline gives CDR1 MNHEY, CDR2 SVGEGT. The CDR3 coding sequence is TGTGCCAGCGCCCGGGACAGCAACACTGAAGCTTTCTTT. Amino acid sequence: CASARDSNTEAFF.